This record concerns one TCR beta chain sequence. Per the germline V gene, CDR1 is KGHSH and CDR2 is LQKENI. This CDR3 is 15 amino acids long. J gave up 3 bases and V 2 bases, and 5 bases lay outside the gene matches. Assay used: immunoSEQ multiplex PCR; TCRdb lists only in-frame clones, some missing. The sample carries 5,000 to 6,500 clones, around 62% recorded once. This entry comes from a study of regulatory dendritic cells for organ transplantation. The sample was memory CD8+ T cells from blood. Noted subset: CD45RO+ memory T cells. The receptor was isolated from a human donor in good health. The chain recombines TRBV18 with TRBJ2-3, with 7 bases matching TRBD2. CDR3 loop: CASSPGLAVTDTQYF. In DNA, the CDR3 is TGTGCCAGCTCACCAGGGCTAGCGGTGACAGATACGCAGTATTTT.